This T cell receptor (beta chain) was recovered during a study of response to subunit inactivated influenza vaccine. The study, taken as a whole, reports: Every seasonal influenza vaccination brings in few new T cells, the authors suggested.

With regard to this clonotype: What it binds is not known.

TCRdb re-derived calls from the RT-PCR reads in MiXCR, one entry per CDR3 protein. Of 490,000 or so distinct CDR3 sequences listed, about 8% are singletons. CDR3 length: 15 amino acids. CDR1 and CDR2 from the germline V gene are SNHLY and FYNNEI. The V end lost 7 bases, the J end lost 2 bases, and 18 bases lay between the germline ends. This specimen consisted of PBMCs from blood, obtained 23 months after vaccination. This chain uses TRBV2 with TRBJ2-7, with a tentative D call TRBD2 (5 bases). This clonotype was sampled from a man between 50 and 75 years old who received an inactivated influenza vaccine. CDR3 in DNA: TGTGCCAGCAACCGCGACCCGGGGTACGCCTACGAGCAGTACTTC. The encoded protein is CASNRDPGYAYEQYF.